This T cell receptor (beta chain) was observed in a study of blood T cell repertoires in COVID-19. Across the study: Samples representing acute and convalescent COVID-19 were sourced from the United States, Italy and Spain. PBMCs, B-cell-depleted T cells, or T cells provided the cDNA or gDNA that made up the material.

Germline V gene data show CDR1 as KGHDR and CDR2 as SFDVKD. The CDR3 length is 11 residues. The J segment lost 6 bases and the V segment lost 12 bases, leaving 5 bases of the junction unmatched. The authors' processing: Reference gene primer amplification gave estimated nucleated cell counts. Assay used: immunoSEQ multiplex PCR; TCRdb lists only in-frame clones, some missing. The V and J calls and the clone size are those of that table, but D and trimming were determined from the DNA. The repertoire consists of around 140,000 clones, with more than 75% occurring once and the leading ten covering around 2.3%.

This chain links TRBV24-1 with TRBJ2-3; 7 nucleotides align to TRBD2. Material: peripheral blood. The clonotype originates from a man aged 45-65 years with active COVID-19. CDR3 sequence (DNA): TGTGCCCCCCGGGGGGAGGATACGCAGTATTTT. Translating it yields CAPRGEDTQYF.